This TCR beta chain was captured by sequencing in a study of cytomegalovirus exposure and HLA in healthy donors. With 60 Vbeta and 13 Jbeta primers, the PCR was carried out. Measured with immunoSEQ multiplex PCR; TCRdb has only the in-frame clones, and not every one. Of some 120,000 clones in the sample, approximately 80% were seen once. The V end was cut by 3 bases, the J end by 6 bases, with 15 bases between. CDR3 length equals 16 residues. Germline V CDR1 and CDR2: SGHAT, FQDESV (reference sequence). The TCR was taken from a female donor in good health and CMV-seronegative. The material sequenced was PBMCs. The rearrangement joins TRBV11-1 to TRBJ1-6; D is perhaps TRBD1 (6 bases). CDR3 region: CASSFHLGDINSPLHF. The CDR3 nucleotides read TGTGCCAGCAGCTTCCACTTAGGGGACATTAATTCACCCCTCCACTTT. Looking up the rest from reference TRBV11-1 and TRBJ1-6 gives the full variable domain: EAEVAQSPRYKITEKSQAVAFWCDPISGHATLYWYRQILGQGPELLVQFQDESVVDDSQLPKDRFSAERLKGVDSTLKIQPAELGDSAMYLCASSFHLGDINSPLHFGNGTRLTVT.